The clone carrying this TCR beta chain was seen a few times. Using its own MiXCR run on the reads, TCRdb lists one record per CDR3 protein. The table has fewer than 250,000 distinct CDR3 sequences, under 35% seen once; the top ten hold roughly 7%. The data belong to a study of kidney transplant recipient with SARS-CoV-2 infection. The CDR3 has 17 amino acids. Germline-derived CDR1 and CDR2 are KGHSY and FQNENV. V gave up 5 bases and J gave up 4 bases, with 23 bases separating them. The rearrangement uses TRBV16 and TRBJ1-2; no firm D call. The source is a young adult male patient who had COVID-19 and was a kidney transplant recipient. The T cells may come from the graft donor. The specimen comprised a blood sample, sampled at baseline and on day 111 from a kidney transplant recipient. This chain's CDR3 is CASSIGPVVRKTYGYTF. CDR3 coding DNA: TGTGCCAGCAGCATAGGGCCGGTCGTTAGAAAGACCTATGGCTACACCTTC.